This T cell receptor beta chain emerged from a study of blood T cell repertoires in COVID-19. Trimming removed 1 base from V and 4 bases from J, with 10 bases in between. CDR1 SGHTS and CDR2 YDEGEE come from the germline V gene. This CDR3 contains 14 residues. Assay used: immunoSEQ multiplex PCR; TCRdb lists only in-frame clones, some missing. The data show about 32,000 clones, around 87% seen once. The receptor was isolated from a man aged 45 to 65 with active or convalescent COVID-19. The sample taken for sequencing was peripheral blood. V and J are TRBV5-8 and TRBJ2-3; no definite D call. The CDR3 reads CASSLKVLADTQYF. The CDR3 DNA is TGTGCCAGCAGCTTGAAGGTCCTAGCAGATACGCAGTATTTT. The full variable domain, in which reference TRBV5-8 and TRBJ2-3 provide the parts outside the CDR3, is EAGVTQSPTHLIKTRGQQATLRCSPISGHTSVYWYQQALGLGLQFLLWYDEGEERNRGNFPPRFSGRQFPNYSSELNVNALELEDSALYLCASSLKVLADTQYFGPGTRLTVL.